This T cell receptor (beta chain) was profiled in a study of molecular identifiers for immune sequencing clone quantification. General study points: Clones above 20 RNA copies held over 98% of effector molecules, under 1% in naive cells.

On this clonotype itself: What it recognizes is unknown.

TCRdb passed the PCR reads through MiXCR, listing each CDR3 protein once. This table has 250,000 to 350,000 distinct CDR3 sequences, 20% to 25% appearing once. The CDR3 is 14 residues long. Germline loops: CDR1 SGHNT, CDR2 YYREEE (reference sequence). J was trimmed by 1 base and V by 3 bases; bases with no gene match: 2. The source is a human donor in good health. Some libraries in this study had Jurkat cell RNA spiked in. Input material: naive CD8+ T cells from blood, with Jurkat cell RNA spiked in. Regarding subset: FACS-sorted CD8+CD4-CCR7+CD45RA+ naive T cells. The chain links TRBV5-4 to TRBJ1-1, with 8 bases matching TRBD1. The CDR3 sequence is CASSYRGKNTEAFF. The CDR3 nucleotides read TGTGCCAGCAGCTACAGGGGGAAGAACACTGAAGCTTTCTTT.